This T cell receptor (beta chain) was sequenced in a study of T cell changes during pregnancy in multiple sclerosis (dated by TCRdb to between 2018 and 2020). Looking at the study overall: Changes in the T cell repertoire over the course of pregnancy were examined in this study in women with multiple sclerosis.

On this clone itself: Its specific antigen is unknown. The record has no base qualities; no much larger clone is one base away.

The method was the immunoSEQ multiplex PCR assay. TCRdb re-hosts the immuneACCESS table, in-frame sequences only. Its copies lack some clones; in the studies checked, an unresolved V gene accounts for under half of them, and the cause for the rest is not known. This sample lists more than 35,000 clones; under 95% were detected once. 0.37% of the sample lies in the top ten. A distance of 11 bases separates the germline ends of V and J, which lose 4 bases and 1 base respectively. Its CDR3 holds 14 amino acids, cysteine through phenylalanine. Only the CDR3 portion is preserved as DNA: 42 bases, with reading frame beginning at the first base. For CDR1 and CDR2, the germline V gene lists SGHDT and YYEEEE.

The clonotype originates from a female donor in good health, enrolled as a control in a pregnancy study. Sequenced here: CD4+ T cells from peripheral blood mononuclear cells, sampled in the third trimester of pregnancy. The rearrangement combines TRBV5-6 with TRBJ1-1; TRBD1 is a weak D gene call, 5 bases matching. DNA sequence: TGTGCCAGCAGCCACACTGACAGGAACACTGAAGCTTTCTTT. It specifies CASSHTDRNTEAFF.